This T cell receptor (beta chain) was retrieved from a study of cytomegalovirus exposure and HLA in healthy donors. Points from the study as a whole: The study carried out a later analysis of TCR beta sequences. It associated some 17,000 of them with specific HLA alleles at a false discovery rate of 0.05. The Asian-associated ancestry cluster reportedly had fewer N-insertions than the roughly 700-donor mean in a later analysis. It was assumed in the presence/absence analyses that sequencing depth was roughly uniform across donors.

PCR primers comprised 60 Vbeta and 13 Jbeta primers. This table comes from immunoSEQ multiplex PCR, and its TCRdb copy is limited to in-frame clones, with some not included. The table has about 130,000 clones, around three quarters seen once. The V segment lost 6 bases and the J segment 5 bases; nucleotides outside the gene matches: 9. CDR3 length: 14 residues. CDR1 and CDR2 from the germline V gene are LNHDA and SQIVND (reference sequence). With regard to this clone: Antigen specificity is unknown.

Sequenced sample: PBMCs. This sequence was found in a man in his late teens or twenties in good health and CMV-seronegative. The chain employs TRBV19 and TRBJ1-1; 7 bases are a match to TRBD1. Here the CDR3 DNA reads TGTGCCAGTAGATGGGAGACAGGGCGAACTGAAGCTTTCTTT. Its translation: CASRWETGRTEAFF.